The 8 T cell receptor beta chains below come from one sample, sequenced in a study of blood T cell repertoires in COVID-19. Sequenced by immunoSEQ multiplex PCR; TCRdb stores in-frame clones only, minus some. Of about 74,000 clones listed, roughly 90% are singletons. The specimen was peripheral blood. The receptors shown here come from a human donor in a cohort sampled during active COVID-19.

This rearrangement joins TRBV2 to TRBJ1-1; 8 nucleotides agree with TRBD1. The CDR3 is made up of 14 amino acids. The V and J ends lost 7 bases and 4 bases, in that order; junction bases with no gene match: 8. Germline CDR1 SNHLY, CDR2 FYNNEI. CDR3 in DNA: TGTGCCAGCACCATCGCCCAGGGGGCCACTGAAGCTTTCTTT. Its protein product is CASTIAQGATEAFF.

The chain links TRBV5-1 to TRBJ2-7, with TRBD1 matching over 11 bases. J lost 3 bases, V lost 4 bases, and 6 bases had no gene match. The germline CDR1 and CDR2 sequences are SGHRS and YFSETQ. The CDR3 has 15 residues. The CDR3 region has the DNA TGCGCCAGCAGCGTTGGCGGGACAGGGGGCTACGAGCAGTACTTC. It is translated as CASSVGGTGGYEQYF.

This sequence joins TRBV5-4 and TRBJ2-3, with TRBD1 matching over 7 bases. CDR3 length equals 16 residues. Germline loops: CDR1 SGHNT, CDR2 YYREEE (reference sequence). Unmatched junction bases numbered 4, after V lost 0 bases and J lost 0 bases. This CDR3 is CASSLAGDRSTDTQYF. The DNA of the CDR3 is TGTGCCAGCAGCTTGGCCGGGGACAGAAGCACAGATACGCAGTATTTT.

The V and J genes are TRBV12-3 or TRBV12-4 and TRBJ1-5; D perhaps matches TRBD1 (5 bases). V lost 6 bases to trimming and J lost 4 bases, with 10 bases between them. The CDR3 spans 13 residues. The CDR3 nucleotides are TGTGCCAGCAGCCCTGCAGGGAATCAGCCCCAGCATTTT. It is translated as CASSPAGNQPQHF.

The genes are TRBV30 and TRBJ2-5; D may be TRBD1 (5 bases). Germline CDR1 reads GTSNPN; CDR2 reads SVGIG (reference sequence). CDR3 length equals 12 residues. Trimming removed 0 bases from V and 5 bases from J, with 7 bases in between. The DNA for the CDR3 is TGTGCCTGGAGTGTACAGGTTGAGACCCAGTACTTC. It yields the protein CAWSVQVETQYF.

The J gene is TRBJ2-5, the V gene TRBV7-8, with 9 bases lining up with TRBD2. The germline V gene encodes CDR1 SGHVS and CDR2 FQNEAQ. The CDR3 is 16 amino acids. J was trimmed by 2 bases and V by 5 bases; bases with no gene match: 9. CDR3 sequence reads: CASSPNSGRRQETQYF. The CDR3, as DNA: TGTGCCAGCAGCCCAAATAGCGGGAGACGGCAAGAGACCCAGTACTTC.

The chain uses TRBV2 and TRBJ2-7, with a weak D call TRBD2 (7 bases). V dropped 8 bases and J dropped 3 bases, with 20 bases sitting between them. Germline-derived CDR1 and CDR2 are SNHLY and FYNNEI. This CDR3 comprises 15 residues. Here the CDR3 reads CASSETRGGGYEQYF. CDR3 in DNA: TGTGCCAGCTCTGAGACCCGGGGAGGGGGCTACGAGCAGTACTTC.

The rearrangement links TRBV29-1 to TRBJ1-4, with TRBD1 identical over 8 bases. Germline CDR1 reads SQVTM; CDR2 reads ANQGSEA. The CDR3 length is 13 residues. J lost 3 bases, V lost 3 bases, and 0 bases had no gene match. The CDR3 reads CSVEDRANEKLFF. The CDR3 DNA follows: TGCAGCGTTGAGGACAGGGCTAATGAAAAACTGTTTTTT.